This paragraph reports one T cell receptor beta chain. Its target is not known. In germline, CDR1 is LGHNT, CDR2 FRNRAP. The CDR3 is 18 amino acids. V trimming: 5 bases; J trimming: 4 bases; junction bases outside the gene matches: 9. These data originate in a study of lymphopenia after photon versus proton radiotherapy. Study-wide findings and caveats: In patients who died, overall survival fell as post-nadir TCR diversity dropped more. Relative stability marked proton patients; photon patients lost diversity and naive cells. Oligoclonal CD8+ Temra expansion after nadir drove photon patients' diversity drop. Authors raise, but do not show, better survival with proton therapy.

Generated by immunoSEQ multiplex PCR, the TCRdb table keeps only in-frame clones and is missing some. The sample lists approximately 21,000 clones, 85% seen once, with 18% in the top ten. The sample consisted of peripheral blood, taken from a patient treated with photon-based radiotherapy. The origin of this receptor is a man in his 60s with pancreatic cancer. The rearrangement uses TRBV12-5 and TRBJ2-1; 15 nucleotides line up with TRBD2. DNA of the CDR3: TGTGCTAGTGGTCCAGGACTAGCGGGGGGGCGTAGTTACAATGAGCAGTTCTTC. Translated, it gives CASGPGLAGGRSYNEQFF.